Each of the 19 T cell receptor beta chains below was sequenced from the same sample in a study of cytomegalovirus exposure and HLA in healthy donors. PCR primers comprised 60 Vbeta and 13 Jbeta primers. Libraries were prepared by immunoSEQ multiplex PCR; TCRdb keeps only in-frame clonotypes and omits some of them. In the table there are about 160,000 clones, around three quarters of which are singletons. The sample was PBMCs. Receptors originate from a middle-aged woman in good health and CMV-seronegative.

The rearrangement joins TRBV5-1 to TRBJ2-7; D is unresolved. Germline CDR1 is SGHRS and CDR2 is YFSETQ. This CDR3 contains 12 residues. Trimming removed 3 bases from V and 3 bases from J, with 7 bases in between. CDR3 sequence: CASSSFGYEQYF. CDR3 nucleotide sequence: TGCGCCAGCAGCTCCTTCGGCTACGAGCAGTACTTC.

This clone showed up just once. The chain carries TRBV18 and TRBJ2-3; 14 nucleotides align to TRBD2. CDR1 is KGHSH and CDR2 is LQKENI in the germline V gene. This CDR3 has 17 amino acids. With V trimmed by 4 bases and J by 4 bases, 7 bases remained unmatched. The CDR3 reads CASSLGLAGGWADTQYF. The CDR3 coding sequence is TGTGCCAGCTCACTTGGACTAGCGGGAGGATGGGCAGATACGCAGTATTTT.

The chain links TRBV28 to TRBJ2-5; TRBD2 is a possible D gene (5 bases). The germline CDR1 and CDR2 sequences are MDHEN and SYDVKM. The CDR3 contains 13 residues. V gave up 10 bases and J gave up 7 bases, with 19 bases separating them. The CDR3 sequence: CATQNSERGTQYF. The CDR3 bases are TGTGCCACCCAAAATAGTGAACGGGGGACCCAGTACTTC.

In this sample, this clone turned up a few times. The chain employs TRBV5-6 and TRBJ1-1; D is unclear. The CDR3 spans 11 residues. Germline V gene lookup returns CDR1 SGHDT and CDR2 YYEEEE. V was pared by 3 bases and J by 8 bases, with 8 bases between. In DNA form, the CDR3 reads TGTGCCAGCAGCTCAAGCGCGGAAGCTTTCTTT. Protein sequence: CASSSSAEAFF.

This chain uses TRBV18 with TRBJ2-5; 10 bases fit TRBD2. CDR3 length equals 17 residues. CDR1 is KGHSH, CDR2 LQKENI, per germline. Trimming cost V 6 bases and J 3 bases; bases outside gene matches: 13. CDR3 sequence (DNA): TGTGCCAGCTCCTCCCGGGAACTAGCGGGGACCGAAGAGACCCAGTACTTC. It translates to CASSSRELAGTEETQYF.

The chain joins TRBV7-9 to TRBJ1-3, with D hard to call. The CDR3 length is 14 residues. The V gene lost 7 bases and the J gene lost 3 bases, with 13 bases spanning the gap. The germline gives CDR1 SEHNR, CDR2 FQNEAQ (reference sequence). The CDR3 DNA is TGTGCCAGCACCTCTAGGAGACTTGGAAACACCATATATTTT. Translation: CASTSRRLGNTIYF.

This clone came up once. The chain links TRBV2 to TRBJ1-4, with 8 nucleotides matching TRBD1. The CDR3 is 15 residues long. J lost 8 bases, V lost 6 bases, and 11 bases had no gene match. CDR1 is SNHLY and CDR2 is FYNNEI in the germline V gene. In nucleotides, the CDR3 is TGTGCCAGCAGCGCCGGGACAGGAGCGGGCGAAAAACTGTTTTTT. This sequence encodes CASSAGTGAGEKLFF.

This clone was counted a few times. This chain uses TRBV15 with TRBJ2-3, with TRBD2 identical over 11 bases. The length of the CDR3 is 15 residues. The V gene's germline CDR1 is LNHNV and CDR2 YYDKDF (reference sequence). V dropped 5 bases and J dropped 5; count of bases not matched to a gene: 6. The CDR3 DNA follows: TGTGCCACCAGCTTAGGGGGGACTAGCGGAGATACGCAGTATTTT. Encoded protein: CATSLGGTSGDTQYF.

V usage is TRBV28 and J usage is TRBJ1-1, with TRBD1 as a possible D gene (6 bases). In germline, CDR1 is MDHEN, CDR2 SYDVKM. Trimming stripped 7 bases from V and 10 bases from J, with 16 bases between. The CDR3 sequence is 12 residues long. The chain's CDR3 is CASTDRGLGAFF. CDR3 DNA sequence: TGTGCCAGCACCGATAGGGGGTTGGGAGCTTTCTTT.

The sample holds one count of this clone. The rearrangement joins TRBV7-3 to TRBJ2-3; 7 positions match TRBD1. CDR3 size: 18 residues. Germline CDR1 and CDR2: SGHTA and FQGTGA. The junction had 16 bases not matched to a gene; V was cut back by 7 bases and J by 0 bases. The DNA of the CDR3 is TGTGCCAGCATTTACGGACAGGCCGTGAGATCTAGCACAGATACGCAGTATTTT. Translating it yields CASIYGQAVRSSTDTQYF.

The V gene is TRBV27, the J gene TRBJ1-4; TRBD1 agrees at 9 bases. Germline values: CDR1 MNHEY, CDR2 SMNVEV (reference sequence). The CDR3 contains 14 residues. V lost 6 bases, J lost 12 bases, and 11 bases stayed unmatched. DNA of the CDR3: TGTGCCAGCAGCTCCGGGACAGGGAGAGGAGAACTGTTTTTT. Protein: CASSSGTGRGELFF.

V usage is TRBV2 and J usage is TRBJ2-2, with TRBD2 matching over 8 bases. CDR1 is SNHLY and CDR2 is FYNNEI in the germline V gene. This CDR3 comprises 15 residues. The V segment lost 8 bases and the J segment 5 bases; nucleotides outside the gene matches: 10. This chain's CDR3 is CASEGSGIRTGELFF. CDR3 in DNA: TGTGCCAGCGAGGGTAGCGGGATTAGGACCGGGGAGCTGTTTTTT.

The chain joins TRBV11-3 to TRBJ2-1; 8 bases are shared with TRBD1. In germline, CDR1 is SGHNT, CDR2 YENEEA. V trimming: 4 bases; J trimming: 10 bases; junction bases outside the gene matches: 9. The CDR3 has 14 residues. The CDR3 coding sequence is TGTGCCAGCAGCTCCACCCAGGGGGCAAGGGAGCAGTTCTTC. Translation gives CASSSTQGAREQFF. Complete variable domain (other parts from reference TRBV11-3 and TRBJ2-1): EAGVVQSPRYKIIEKKQPVAFWCNPISGHNTLYWYLQNLGQGPELLIRYENEEAVDDSQLPKDRFSAERLKGVDSTLKIQPAELGDSAVYLCASSSTQGAREQFFGPGTRLTVL.

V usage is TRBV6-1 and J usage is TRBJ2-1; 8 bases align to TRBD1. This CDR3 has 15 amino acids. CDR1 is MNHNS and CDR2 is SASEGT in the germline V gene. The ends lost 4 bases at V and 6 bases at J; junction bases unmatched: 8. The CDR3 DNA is TGTGCCAGCAGTGCATGGACAGGGATGGCCAATGAGCAGTTCTTC. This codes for CASSAWTGMANEQFF.

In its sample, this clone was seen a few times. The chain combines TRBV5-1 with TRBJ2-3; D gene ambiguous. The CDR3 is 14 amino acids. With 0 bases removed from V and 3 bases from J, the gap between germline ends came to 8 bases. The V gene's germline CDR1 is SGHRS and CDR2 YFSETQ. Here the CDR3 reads CASSLVQSTDTQYF. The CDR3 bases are TGCGCCAGCAGCTTGGTACAGTCGACAGATACGCAGTATTTT.

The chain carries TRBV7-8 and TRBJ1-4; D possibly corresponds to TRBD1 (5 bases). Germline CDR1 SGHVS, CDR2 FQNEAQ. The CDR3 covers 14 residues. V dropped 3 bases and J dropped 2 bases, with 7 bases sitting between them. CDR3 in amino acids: CASSFQGTNEKLFF. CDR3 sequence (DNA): TGTGCCAGCAGCTTTCAGGGTACTAATGAAAAACTGTTTTTT.

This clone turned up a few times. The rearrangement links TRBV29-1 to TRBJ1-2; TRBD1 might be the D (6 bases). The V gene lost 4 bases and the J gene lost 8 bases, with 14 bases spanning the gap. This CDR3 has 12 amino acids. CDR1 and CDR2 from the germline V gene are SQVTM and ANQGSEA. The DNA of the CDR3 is TGCAGCGTTGGTCAGGGGTTAGGAGGCTACACCTTC. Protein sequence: CSVGQGLGGYTF.

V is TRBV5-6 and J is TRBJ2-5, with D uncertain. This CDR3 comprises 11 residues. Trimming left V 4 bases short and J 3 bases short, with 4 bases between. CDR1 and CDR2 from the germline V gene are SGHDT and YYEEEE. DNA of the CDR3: TGTGCCAGCAGCCGCGAAGAGACCCAGTACTTC. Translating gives CASSREETQYF.

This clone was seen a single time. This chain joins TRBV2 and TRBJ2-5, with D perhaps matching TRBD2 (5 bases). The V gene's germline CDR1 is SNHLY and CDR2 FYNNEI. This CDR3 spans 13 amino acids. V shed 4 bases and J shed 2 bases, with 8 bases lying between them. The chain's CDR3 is CASSGGIQETQYF. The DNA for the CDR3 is TGTGCCAGCAGTGGAGGGATTCAAGAGACCCAGTACTTC.